The clone carrying this TCR beta chain has ten or more counts. This entry comes from a study of T-cell reconstitution after alpha-beta-depleted transplantation in children. The authors prepared the TCRbeta library with unique molecular identifiers. TCRdb fed the PCR reads into MiXCR, producing one record per CDR3 protein. The sample yields 98,000 or so distinct CDR3 sequences, about 6.4% seen once. After removal of 6 bases from V and 5 bases from J, the junction contained 12 bases not matched to a gene. Germline values: CDR1 MDHEN, CDR2 SYDVKM. The CDR3 totals 15 residues. This rearrangement joins TRBV28 to TRBJ2-7; 8 bases agree with TRBD1. The source of this sequence is a male patient aged 2 to 10 who had a stem cell transplant for acute lymphoblastic leukemia, so the T cells may come from the graft donor. Sequenced here: PBMCs, mostly from graft donor cells, sampled 360 days after TCRalphabeta/CD19-depleted stem cell transplant. The CDR3 DNA reads TGTGCCAGCAGCACCTGGGACAGGTCGGCGCACGAGCAGTACTTC. It yields the protein CASSTWDRSAHEQYF.